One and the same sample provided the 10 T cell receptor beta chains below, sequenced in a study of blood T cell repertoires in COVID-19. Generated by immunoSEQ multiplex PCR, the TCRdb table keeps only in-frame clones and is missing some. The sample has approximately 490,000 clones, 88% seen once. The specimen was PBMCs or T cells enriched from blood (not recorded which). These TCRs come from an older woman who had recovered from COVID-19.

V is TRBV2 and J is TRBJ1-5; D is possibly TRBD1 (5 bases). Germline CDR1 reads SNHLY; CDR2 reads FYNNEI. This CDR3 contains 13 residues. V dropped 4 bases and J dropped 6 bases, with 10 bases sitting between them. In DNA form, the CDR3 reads TGTGCCAGCAGTGTTGCGGGGCCTCAGCCCCAGCATTTT. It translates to CASSVAGPQPQHF.

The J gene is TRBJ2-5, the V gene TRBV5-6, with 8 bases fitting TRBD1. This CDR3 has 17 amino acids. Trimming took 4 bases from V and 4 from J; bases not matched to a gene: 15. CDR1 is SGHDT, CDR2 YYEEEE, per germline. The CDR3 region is CASSTYRGSSVGETQYF. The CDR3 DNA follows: TGTGCCAGCAGCACCTACAGGGGGAGTTCAGTAGGAGAGACCCAGTACTTC.

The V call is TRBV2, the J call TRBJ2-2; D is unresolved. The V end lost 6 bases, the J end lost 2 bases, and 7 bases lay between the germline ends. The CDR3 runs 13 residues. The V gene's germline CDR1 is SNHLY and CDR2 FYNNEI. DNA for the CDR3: TGTGCCAGCAGGCGTACCAACACCGGGGAGCTGTTTTTT. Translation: CASRRTNTGELFF.

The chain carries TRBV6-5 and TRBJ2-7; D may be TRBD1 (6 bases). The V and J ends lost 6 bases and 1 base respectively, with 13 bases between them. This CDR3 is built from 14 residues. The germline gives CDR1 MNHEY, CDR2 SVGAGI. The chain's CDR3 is CASRKVQGSYEQYF. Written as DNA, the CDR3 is TGTGCCAGCAGGAAAGTGCAGGGGTCCTACGAGCAGTACTTC.

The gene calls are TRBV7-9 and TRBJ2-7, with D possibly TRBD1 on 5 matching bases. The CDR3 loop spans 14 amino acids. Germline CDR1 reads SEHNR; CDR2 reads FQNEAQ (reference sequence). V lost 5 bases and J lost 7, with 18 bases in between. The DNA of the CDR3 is TGTGCCAGCAGCCCCCGACAGAGTTCAGAAGAGCAGTACTTC. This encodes CASSPRQSSEEQYF.

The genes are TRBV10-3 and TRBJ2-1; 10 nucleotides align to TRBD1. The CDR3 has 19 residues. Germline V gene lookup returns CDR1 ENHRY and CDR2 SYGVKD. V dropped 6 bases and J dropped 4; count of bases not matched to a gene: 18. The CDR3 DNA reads TGTGCCATCAGGATGGGGACAGGGGAAAAAATTTCTAAATACAATGAGCAGTTCTTC. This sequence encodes CAIRMGTGEKISKYNEQFF.

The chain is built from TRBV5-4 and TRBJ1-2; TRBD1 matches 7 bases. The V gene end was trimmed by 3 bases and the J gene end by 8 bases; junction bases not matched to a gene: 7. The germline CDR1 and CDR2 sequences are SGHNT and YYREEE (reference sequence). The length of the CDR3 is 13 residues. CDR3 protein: CASSSPGGRGYTF. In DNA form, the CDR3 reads TGTGCCAGCAGCTCGCCAGGGGGGCGAGGCTACACCTTC.

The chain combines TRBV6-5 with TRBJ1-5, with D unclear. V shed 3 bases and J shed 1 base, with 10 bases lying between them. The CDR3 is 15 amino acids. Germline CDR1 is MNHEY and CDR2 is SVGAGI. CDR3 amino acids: CASSYKAQSNQPQHF. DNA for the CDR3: TGTGCCAGCAGTTATAAGGCACAGAGCAATCAGCCCCAGCATTTT.

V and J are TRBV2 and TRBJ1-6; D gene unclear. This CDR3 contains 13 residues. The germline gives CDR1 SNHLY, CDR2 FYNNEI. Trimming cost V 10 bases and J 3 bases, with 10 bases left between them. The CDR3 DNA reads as TGTGCCACCCAGATTTTCTATAATTCACCCCTCCACTTT. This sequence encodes CATQIFYNSPLHF.

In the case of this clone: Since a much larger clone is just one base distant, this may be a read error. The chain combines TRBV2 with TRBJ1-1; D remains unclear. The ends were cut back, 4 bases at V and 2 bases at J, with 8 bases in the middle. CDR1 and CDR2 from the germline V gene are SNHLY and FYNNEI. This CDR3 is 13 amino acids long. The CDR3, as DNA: TGTGCCAGCAGTGCGTCAGATAACACTGAAGCTTTCTTT. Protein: CASSASDNTEAFF.